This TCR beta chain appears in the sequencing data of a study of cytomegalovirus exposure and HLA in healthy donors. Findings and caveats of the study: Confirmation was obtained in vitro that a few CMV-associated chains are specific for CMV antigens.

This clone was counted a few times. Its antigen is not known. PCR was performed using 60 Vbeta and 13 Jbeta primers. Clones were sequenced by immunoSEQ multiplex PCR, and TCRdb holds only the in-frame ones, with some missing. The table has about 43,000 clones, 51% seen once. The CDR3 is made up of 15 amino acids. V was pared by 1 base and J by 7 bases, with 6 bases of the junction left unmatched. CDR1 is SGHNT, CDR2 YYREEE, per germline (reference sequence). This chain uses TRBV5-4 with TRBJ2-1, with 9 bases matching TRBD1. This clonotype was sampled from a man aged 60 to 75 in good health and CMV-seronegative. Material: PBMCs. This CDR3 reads CASSLPGTGTNEQFF. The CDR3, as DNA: TGTGCCAGCAGCTTGCCGGGGACAGGGACGAATGAGCAGTTCTTC.